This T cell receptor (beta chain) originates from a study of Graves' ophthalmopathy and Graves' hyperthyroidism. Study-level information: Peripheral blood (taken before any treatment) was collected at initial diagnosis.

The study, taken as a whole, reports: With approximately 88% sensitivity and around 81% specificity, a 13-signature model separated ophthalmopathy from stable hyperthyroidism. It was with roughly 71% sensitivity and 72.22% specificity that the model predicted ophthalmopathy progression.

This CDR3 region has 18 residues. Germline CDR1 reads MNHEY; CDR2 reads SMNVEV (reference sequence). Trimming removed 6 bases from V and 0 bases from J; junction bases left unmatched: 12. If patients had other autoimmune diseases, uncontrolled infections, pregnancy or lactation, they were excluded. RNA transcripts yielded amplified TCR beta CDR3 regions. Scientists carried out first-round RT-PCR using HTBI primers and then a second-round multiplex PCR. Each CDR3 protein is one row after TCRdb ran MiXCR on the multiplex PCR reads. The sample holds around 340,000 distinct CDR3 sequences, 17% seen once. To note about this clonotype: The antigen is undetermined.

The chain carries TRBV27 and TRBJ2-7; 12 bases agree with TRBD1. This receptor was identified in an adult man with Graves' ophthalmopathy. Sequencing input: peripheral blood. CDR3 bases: TGTGCCAGCAGACCTCCGGGACAGGGGGCCATCTTCTCCTACGAGCAGTACTTC. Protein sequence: CASRPPGQGAIFSYEQYF.